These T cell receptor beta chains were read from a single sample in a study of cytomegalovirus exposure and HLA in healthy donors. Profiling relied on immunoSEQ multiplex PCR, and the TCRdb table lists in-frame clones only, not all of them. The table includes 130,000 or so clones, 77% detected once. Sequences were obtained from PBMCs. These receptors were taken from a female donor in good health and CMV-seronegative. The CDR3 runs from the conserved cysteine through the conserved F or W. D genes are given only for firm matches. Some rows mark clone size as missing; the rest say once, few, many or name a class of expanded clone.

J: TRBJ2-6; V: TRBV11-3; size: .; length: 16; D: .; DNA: TGTGCCAGCAGCTCCCGGGAGCACTCTGGGGCCAACGTCCTGACTTTC; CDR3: CASSSREHSGANVLTF
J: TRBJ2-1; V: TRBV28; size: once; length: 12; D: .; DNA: TGTGCCAGCATGGCAGTGGCTTATGAGCAGTTCTTC; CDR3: CASMAVAYEQFF
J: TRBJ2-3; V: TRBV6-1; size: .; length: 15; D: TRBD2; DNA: TGTGCCAGCATTGGGACTAGCGGGAGGGGTAATACGCAGTATTTT; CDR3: CASIGTSGRGNTQYF
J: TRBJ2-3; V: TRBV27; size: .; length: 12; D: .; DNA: TGTGCCAGCAGCCCAGGGTCTGATACGCAGTATTTT; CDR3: CASSPGSDTQYF
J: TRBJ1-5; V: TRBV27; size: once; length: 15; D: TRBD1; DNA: TGTGCCAGCAGTTTAGGACAGGGGTGGGAGCAGCCCCAGCATTTT; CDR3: CASSLGQGWEQPQHF
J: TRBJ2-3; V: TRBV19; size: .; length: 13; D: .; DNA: TGTGCCAGTAGTTTAGCTAGCACAGATACGCAGTATTTT; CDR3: CASSLASTDTQYF
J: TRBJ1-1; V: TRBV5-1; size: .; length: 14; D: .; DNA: TGCGCCAGCAGCCACAATTATTCGGGGGCTGAAGCTTTCTTT; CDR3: CASSHNYSGAEAFF
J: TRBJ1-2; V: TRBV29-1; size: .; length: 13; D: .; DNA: TGCAGCGTTGACCAGGGAAGGGGCTATGGCTACACCTTC; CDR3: CSVDQGRGYGYTF
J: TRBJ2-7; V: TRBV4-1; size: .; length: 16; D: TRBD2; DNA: TGCGCCAGCAGCCAAGAGTATGCAGCGGGAGGGTACGAGCAGTACTTC; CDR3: CASSQEYAAGGYEQYF
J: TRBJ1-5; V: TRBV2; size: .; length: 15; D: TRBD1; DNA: TGTGCCAGCAGGATGGGACAGGGGGGGCATCAGCCCCAGCATTTT; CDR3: CASRMGQGGHQPQHF
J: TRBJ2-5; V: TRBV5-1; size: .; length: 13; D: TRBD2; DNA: TGCGCCAGCAGCTTGGGGCGGGAGGAGACCCAGTACTTC; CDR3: CASSLGREETQYF
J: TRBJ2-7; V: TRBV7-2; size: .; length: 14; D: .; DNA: TGTGCCAGCAGCTTAGGTATAGGGGGCTACGAGCAGTACTTC; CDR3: CASSLGIGGYEQYF
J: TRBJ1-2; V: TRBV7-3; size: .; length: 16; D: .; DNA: TGTGCCAGCAGCCCGGGGGGCCGAGGGATTAGTTATGGCTACACCTTC; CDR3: CASSPGGRGISYGYTF
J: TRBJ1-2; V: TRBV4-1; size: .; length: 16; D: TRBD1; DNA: TGCGCCAGCAGCCAAGGGGGACAGGACCAAAACTATGGCTACACCTTC; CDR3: CASSQGGQDQNYGYTF
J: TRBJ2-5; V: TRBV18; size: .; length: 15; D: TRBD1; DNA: TGTGCCAGCTCACCTTGGACAGGGGGTTCGGAGACCCAGTACTTC; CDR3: CASSPWTGGSETQYF